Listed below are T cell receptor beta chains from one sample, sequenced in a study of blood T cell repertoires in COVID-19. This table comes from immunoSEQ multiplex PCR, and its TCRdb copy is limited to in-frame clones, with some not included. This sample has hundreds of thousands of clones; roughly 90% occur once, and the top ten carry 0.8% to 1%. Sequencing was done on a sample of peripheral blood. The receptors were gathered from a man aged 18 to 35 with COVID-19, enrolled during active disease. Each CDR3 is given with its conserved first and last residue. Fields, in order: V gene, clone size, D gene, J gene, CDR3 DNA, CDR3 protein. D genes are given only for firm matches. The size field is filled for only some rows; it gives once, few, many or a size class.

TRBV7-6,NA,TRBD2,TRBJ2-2,TGTGCCAGCAGCTTAGTAGCGGGGGGAACCGGGGAGCTGTTTTTT,CASSLVAGGTGELFF
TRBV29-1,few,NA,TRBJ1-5,TGCAGCGTTGAAGAGGGGGGGAATCAGCCCCAGCATTTT,CSVEEGGNQPQHF
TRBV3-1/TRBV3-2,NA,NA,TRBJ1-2,TGTGCCAGCAGCCAAGGGGTGGGCGGCTACACCTTC,CASSQGVGGYTF
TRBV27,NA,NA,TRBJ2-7,TGTGCCAGCAGTTTATCGGCGGGAACCTACGAGCAGTACTTC,CASSLSAGTYEQYF
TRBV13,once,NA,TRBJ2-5,TGTGCCAGCAGCCCAAGGACTGTCGCCCAAGAGACCCAGTACTTC,CASSPRTVAQETQYF
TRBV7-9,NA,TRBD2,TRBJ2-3,TGTGCCAGCAGCCTGATACAAGCGGGGGTCACAGATACGCAGTATTTT,CASSLIQAGVTDTQYF
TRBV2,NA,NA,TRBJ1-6,TGTGCCAGCAGTGCCCAGGGGAAGAATTCACCCCTCCACTTT,CASSAQGKNSPLHF
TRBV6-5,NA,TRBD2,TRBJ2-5,TGTGCCAGCAATCGGCGGGGGGGCCAAGAGACCCAGTACTTC,CASNRRGGQETQYF
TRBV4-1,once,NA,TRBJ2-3,TGCGCCAGCAGCCAAGCGACCTACGGGACAGATACGCAGTATTTT,CASSQATYGTDTQYF
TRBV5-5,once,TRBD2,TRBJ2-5,TGTGCCAGCAGCTTGGCTCTAGCGGGAGGGCAAGAGACCCAGTACTTC,CASSLALAGGQETQYF
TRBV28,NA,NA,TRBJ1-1,TGTGCCAGCAGTTTACTCTCAGGGAGGTCTGAAGCTTTCTTT,CASSLLSGRSEAFF
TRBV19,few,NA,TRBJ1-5,TGTGCCAGTGGCGTGTTTGTCGGGGATCAGCCCCAGCATTTT,CASGVFVGDQPQHF
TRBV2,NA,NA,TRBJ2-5,TGTGCCAGCAGTCCTTTAGAGACCCAGTACTTC,CASSPLETQYF
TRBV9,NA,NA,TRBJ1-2,TGTGCCAGCAGCGTAGCTCCGGGGTCGGACTATGGCTACACCTTC,CASSVAPGSDYGYTF
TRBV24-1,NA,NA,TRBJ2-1,TGTGCCACCAGTATGTCAGACAATGAGCAGTTCTTC,CATSMSDNEQFF
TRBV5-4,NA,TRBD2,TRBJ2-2,TGTGCCAGCAGCCCGAGGTCGGGAGGGAAGTTGACCGGGGAGCTGTTTTTT,CASSPRSGGKLTGELFF
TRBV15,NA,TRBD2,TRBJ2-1,TGTGCCACCCGTTCGGGCGGGAGTGACGATGAGCAGTTCTTC,CATRSGGSDDEQFF
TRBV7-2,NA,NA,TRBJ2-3,TGTGCCAGCAGCTTAGCGGGGCGGGGAAGCACAGATACGCAGTATTTT,CASSLAGRGSTDTQYF
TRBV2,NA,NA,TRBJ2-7,TGTGCCAGCAGTAAAAGGGACACATACGAGCAGTACTTC,CASSKRDTYEQYF
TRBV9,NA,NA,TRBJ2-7,TGTGCCAGCAGCGTAGCAGGGCGCGCGGACGAGCAGTACTTC,CASSVAGRADEQYF
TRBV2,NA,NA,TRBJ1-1,TGTGCCAGCAGTGAAGCGGGGGGACGGATGAACACTGAAGCTTTCTTT,CASSEAGGRMNTEAFF
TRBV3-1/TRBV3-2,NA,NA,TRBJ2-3,TGTGCCAGCAGCCGAGGATCCACAGATACGCAGTATTTT,CASSRGSTDTQYF
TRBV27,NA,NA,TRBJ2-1,TGTGCCAGCAGCCCATCCGGGAGCTCCTACAATGAGCAGTTCTTC,CASSPSGSSYNEQFF
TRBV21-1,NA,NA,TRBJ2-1,TGTGCCAGCGTCGGGGGGCCGTACAATGAGCAGTTCTTC,CASVGGPYNEQFF
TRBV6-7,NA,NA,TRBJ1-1,TGTGCCAGCAGCCCATCTACTGGGAACACTGAAGCTTTCTTT,CASSPSTGNTEAFF
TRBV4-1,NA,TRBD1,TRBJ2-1,TGCGCCAGCAGCCAACCTACAGGGGGGAGCTACAATGAGCAGTTCTTC,CASSQPTGGSYNEQFF